This TCR beta chain was found in a study of PD-L1 blockade in urothelial cancer. Turning to the study itself: Every 3 weeks, patients received intravenous atezolizumab 1,200 mg, beginning 2014. Median T cell yield from blood was over 120,000. Blood was subjected to analysis at 3 weeks (second dose) and 6 weeks following treatment start.

Sequencing used immunoSEQ multiplex PCR; TCRdb keeps in-frame clones, though not all of them. The sample has about 41,000 clones; about 85% are singletons. The CDR3 length is 18 residues. The V gene end was trimmed by 2 bases and the J gene end by 2 bases; junction bases not matched to a gene: 13. CDR1 and CDR2 (germline): SGHNT, YYREEE (reference sequence). Time point: peripheral blood 6 weeks after treatment start. The input for sequencing was PBMCs, taken around atezolizumab (anti-PD-L1) treatment. The chain links TRBV5-4 to TRBJ2-7; TRBD2 aligns across 10 bases. The clonotype originates from a man in his sixties or seventies with urothelial cancer. The CDR3 is CASSFSGLAGATAYEQYF. CDR3 sequence (DNA): TGTGCCAGCAGCTTCTCAGGGCTAGCGGGAGCCACCGCCTACGAGCAGTACTTC.